A single sample is the source of the 5 T cell receptor beta chains below, sequenced in a study of shared clonotypes between healthy human individuals. Using immunoSEQ multiplex PCR, the repertoire was profiled, and TCRdb retains in-frame clones only, with some absent. The sample holds under 1,900,000 clones; approximately 98.5% are singletons and the top ten take over 0.3%. The source material was naive CD4+ T cells sorted from blood. Subset described: CD45RA+ positively selected. The receptors come from a man aged 25-40 years in good health.

The chain employs TRBV5-1 and TRBJ1-4; no reliable D call. The ends were cut back, 1 base at V and 1 base at J, with 8 bases in the middle. CDR1 and CDR2 (germline): SGHRS, YFSETQ. This CDR3 comprises 15 residues. CDR3 protein: CASSLSPGTNEKLFF. Written as DNA, the CDR3 is TGCGCCAGCAGCTTGAGCCCCGGAACTAATGAAAAACTGTTTTTT.

V gene TRBV29-1 combines with J gene TRBJ2-7; 8 nucleotides agree with TRBD1. V trimming: 6 bases; J trimming: 0 bases; junction bases outside the gene matches: 4. This CDR3 region has 13 residues. Germline CDR1 SQVTM, CDR2 ANQGSEA. CDR3 in amino acids: CSVRQGSSYEQYF. DNA for the CDR3: TGCAGCGTGCGACAGGGGAGCTCCTACGAGCAGTACTTC.

The chain joins TRBV6-1 to TRBJ2-1; tentative D call: TRBD1 (6 bases). V was cut by 4 bases and J by 5 bases, with 12 bases left in between. The CDR3 is 14 amino acids. From germline, CDR1 is MNHNS and CDR2 SASEGT. In DNA, the CDR3 is TGTGCCAGCAGTGCAGACAGGACGAACAATGAGCAGTTCTTC. This codes for CASSADRTNNEQFF.

The gene calls are TRBV5-4 and TRBJ1-4; 7 bases map to TRBD1. This CDR3 has 18 residues. V shed 2 bases and J 0 bases; nucleotides not matched to a gene: 10. Looked up from germline, CDR1 is SGHNT and CDR2 is YYREEE (reference sequence). The CDR3 bases are TGTGCCAGCAGCTTATCTGAGACAGGGCCTGCAACTAATGAAAAACTGTTTTTT. This sequence encodes CASSLSETGPATNEKLFF.

This clone was counted a single time. The rearrangement uses TRBV18 and TRBJ2-2, with D uncertain. The CDR3 is 16 amino acids. V lost 3 bases, J lost 6 bases, and 17 bases lay in between. Germline loops: CDR1 KGHSH, CDR2 LQKENI. CDR3 protein: CASSPQVGFLAGELFF. CDR3 DNA: TGTGCCAGCTCACCCCAGGTGGGGTTTCTCGCCGGGGAGCTGTTTTTT.